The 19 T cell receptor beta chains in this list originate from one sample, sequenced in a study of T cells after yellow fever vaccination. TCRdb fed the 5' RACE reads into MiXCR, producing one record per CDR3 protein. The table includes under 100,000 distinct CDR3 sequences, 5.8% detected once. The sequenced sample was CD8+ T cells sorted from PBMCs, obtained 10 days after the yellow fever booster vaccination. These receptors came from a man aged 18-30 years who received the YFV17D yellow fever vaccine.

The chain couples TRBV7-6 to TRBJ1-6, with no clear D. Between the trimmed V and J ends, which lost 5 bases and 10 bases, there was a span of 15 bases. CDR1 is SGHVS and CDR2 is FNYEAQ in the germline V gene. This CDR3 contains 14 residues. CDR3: CASSSHPGISPLHF. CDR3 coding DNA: TGTGCCAGCAGCAGCCATCCGGGTATCTCACCCCTCCACTTT.

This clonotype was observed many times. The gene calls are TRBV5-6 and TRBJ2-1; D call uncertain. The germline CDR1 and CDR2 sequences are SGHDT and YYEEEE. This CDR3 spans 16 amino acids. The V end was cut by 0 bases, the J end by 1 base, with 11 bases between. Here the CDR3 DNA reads TGTGCCAGCAGCTTGGCTTGGGGTGGTTCCTACAATGAGCAGTTCTTC. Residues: CASSLAWGGSYNEQFF.

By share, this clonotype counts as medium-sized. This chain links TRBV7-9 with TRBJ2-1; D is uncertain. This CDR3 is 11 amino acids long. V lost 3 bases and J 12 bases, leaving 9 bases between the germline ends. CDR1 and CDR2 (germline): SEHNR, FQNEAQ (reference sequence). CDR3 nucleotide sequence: TGTGCCAGCAGCTTCAATCGGAGGCAGTTCTTC. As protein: CASSFNRRQFF.

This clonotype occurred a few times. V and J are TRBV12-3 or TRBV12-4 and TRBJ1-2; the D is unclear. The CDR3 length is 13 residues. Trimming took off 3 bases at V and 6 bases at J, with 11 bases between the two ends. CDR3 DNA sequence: TGTGCCAGCAGTTTCGCCGGGCCTAATGGCTACACCTTC. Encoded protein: CASSFAGPNGYTF.

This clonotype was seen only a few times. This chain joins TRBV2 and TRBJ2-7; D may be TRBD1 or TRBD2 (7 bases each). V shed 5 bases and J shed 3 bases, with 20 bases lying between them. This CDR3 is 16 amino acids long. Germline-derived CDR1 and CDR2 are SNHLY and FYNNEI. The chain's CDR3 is CASSQGGQRDHYEQYF. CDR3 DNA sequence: TGTGCCAGCAGTCAAGGGGGCCAGCGGGACCACTACGAGCAGTACTTC.

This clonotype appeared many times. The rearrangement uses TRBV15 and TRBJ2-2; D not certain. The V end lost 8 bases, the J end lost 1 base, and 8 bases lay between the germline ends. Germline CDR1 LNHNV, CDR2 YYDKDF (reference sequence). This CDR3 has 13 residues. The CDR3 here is CATDLGNTGELFF. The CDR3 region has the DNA TGTGCCACCGATTTGGGGAACACCGGGGAGCTGTTTTTT.

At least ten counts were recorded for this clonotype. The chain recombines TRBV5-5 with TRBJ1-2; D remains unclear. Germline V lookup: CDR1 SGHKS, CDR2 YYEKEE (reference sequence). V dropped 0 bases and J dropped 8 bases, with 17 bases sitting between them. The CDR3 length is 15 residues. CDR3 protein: CASSLDYTRFGGYTF. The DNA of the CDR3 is TGTGCCAGCAGCTTGGATTACACCCGATTTGGAGGCTACACCTTC.

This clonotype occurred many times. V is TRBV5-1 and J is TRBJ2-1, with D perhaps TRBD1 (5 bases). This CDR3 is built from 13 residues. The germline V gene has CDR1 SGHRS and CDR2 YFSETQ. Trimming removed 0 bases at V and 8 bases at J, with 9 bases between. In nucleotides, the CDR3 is TGCGCCAGCAGCTTGGGGTGGGGCTATGAGCAGTTCTTC. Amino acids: CASSLGWGYEQFF.

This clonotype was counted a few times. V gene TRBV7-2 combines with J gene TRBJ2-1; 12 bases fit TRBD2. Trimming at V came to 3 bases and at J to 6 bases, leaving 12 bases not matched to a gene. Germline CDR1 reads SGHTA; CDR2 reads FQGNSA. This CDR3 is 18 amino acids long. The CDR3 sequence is CASSLPYVGLAGFNEQFF. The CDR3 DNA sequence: TGTGCCAGCAGCTTGCCTTACGTCGGACTAGCGGGGTTCAATGAGCAGTTCTTC.

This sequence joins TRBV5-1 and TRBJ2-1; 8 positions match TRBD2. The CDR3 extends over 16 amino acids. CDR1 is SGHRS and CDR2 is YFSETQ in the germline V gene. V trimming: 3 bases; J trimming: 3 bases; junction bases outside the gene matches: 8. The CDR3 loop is CASSYWSGGGYNEQFF. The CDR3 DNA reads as TGCGCCAGCAGCTACTGGTCCGGGGGGGGCTACAATGAGCAGTTCTTC. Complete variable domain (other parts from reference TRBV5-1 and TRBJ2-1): KAGVTQTPRYLIKTRGQQVTLSCSPISGHRSVSWYQQTPGQGLQFLFEYFSETQRNKGNFPGRFSGRQFSNSRSEMNVSTLELGDSALYLCASSYWSGGGYNEQFFGPGTRLTVL.

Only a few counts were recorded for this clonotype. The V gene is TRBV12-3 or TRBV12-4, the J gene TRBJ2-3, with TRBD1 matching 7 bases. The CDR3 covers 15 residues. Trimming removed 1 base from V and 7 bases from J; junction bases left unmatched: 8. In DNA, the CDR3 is TGTGCCAGCAGTTTAGACGGGACAGCGACAAATACGCAGTATTTT. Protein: CASSLDGTATNTQYF.

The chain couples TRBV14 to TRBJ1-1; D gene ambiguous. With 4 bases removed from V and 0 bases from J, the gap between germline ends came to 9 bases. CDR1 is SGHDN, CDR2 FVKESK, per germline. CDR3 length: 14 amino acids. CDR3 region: CASSRPAVNTEAFF. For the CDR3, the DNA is TGTGCCAGCAGCCGCCCTGCAGTGAACACTGAAGCTTTCTTT.

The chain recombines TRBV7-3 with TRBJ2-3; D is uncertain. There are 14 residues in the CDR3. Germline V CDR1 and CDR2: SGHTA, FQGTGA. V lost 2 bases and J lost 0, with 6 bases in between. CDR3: CASSLYASTDTQYF. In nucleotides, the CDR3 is TGTGCCAGCAGCTTATACGCAAGCACAGATACGCAGTATTTT.

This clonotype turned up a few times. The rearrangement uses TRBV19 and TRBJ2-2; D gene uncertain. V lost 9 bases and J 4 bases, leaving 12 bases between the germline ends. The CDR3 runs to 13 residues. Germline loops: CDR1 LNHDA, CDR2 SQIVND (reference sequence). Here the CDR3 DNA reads TGTGCCAGCACCACCTATGCCACCGGGGAGCTGTTTTTT. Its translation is CASTTYATGELFF.

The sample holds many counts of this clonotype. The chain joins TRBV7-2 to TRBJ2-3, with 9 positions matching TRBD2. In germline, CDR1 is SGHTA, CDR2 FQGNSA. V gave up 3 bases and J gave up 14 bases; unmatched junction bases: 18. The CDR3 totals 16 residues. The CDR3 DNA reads TGTGCCAGCAGCTTTCCGCGCGGTAGCGGGGGCCCGCTCCCGTATTTT. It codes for CASSFPRGSGGPLPYF.

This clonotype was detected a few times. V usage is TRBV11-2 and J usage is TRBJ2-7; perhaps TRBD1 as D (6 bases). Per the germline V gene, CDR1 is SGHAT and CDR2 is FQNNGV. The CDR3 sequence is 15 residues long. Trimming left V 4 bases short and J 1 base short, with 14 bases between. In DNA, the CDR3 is TGTGCCAGCAGCTCAGACTCCGGGACATCCTACGAGCAGTACTTC. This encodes CASSSDSGTSYEQYF.

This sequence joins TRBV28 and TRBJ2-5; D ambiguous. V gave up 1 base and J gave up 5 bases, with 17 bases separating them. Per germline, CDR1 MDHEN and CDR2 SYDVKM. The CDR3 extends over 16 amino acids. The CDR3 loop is CASSLSLGSRRETQYF. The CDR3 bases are TGTGCCAGCAGTTTATCCCTCGGGTCTCGCAGGGAGACCCAGTACTTC.

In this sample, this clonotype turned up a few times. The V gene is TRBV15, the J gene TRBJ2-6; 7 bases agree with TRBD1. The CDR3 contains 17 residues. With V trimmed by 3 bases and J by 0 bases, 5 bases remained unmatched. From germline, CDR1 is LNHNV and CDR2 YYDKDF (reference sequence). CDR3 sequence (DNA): TGTGCCACCAGCAGGGGACAGCCTCTCTCTGGGGCCAACGTCCTGACTTTC. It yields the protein CATSRGQPLSGANVLTF.

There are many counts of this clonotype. The CDR3 DNA reads TGTGCCAGCAGCCAAGTCCGCGGAACCGAGCAGTTCTTC. Translated: CASSQVRGTEQFF. This chain connects TRBV14 to TRBJ2-1, with D unresolved. CDR3 length equals 13 residues. Germline values: CDR1 SGHDN, CDR2 FVKESK. The V and J ends lost 1 base and 10 bases respectively, with 11 bases between them.